The present T cell receptor (beta chain) was sequenced within a study of T-cell memory formation after mild COVID-19. Study overall: Largely, TCR clusters stayed within a single donor.

The TCR alpha and TCR beta cDNA libraries, bearing sample barcodes and UMIs, were generated by 5'RACE using constant-segment primers. TCRdb re-called the 5' RACE reads through MiXCR, storing one row per CDR3 protein. This table has 450,000 or so distinct CDR3 sequences, 20% appearing once. The CDR3 length is 16 residues. With 2 bases clipped from V and 4 bases from J, the junction kept 5 bases outside the gene matches. Germline CDR1 and CDR2: SEHNR and FQNEAQ (reference sequence). Notes on the study in general: CD4+ bias marked clones expanding day 15 to 37, unlike balanced contracting clones. Confirmation of SARS-CoV-2 specificity was lacking for second-wave clones peaking day 37.

With respect to this clonotype: The antigen remains unidentified.

The chain has TRBV7-9 and TRBJ2-3; 11 nucleotides match TRBD2. This receptor was taken from an adult woman who had mild COVID-19 (a few samples of this study predate the infection). Cell type and time point are not known. The sequenced sample was PBMCs or a T cell subset sorted from them (not recorded which). CDR3 coding DNA: TGTGCCAGCAGCTTAACGGCTAGCGGGGGGTCAGATACGCAGTATTTT. It codes for CASSLTASGGSDTQYF.